This TCR beta chain comes out of a study of CD8 T cells in ankylosing spondylitis. Note on this clonotype: No antigen is known for it.

J gave up 6 bases and V 7 bases, and 7 bases lay outside the gene matches. This CDR3 spans 14 amino acids. Study-wide findings and caveats: Clones linked to the disease showed a CD8+ phenotype. They occurred at relatively low frequencies in peripheral blood. Blood of patients with ankylosing spondylitis appeared to be characterized by a TCR beta motif of 8 or 9 highly homologous variants. Several of the motif variants were reported before in synovial fluid and blood from reactive arthritis.

It was by quantitative 5'-RACE with molecular barcodes that TCR beta libraries were made. TCRdb reanalysed the 5' RACE reads using MiXCR and keeps one entry per CDR3 protein. The data contain 300,000 to 400,000 distinct CDR3 sequences, more than 20% of them singletons. Material for sequencing was blood, either unsorted or a sorted T cell fraction (not recorded which). The chain combines TRBV12-3 or TRBV12-4 with TRBJ2-3; 10 bases match TRBD2. This TCR derives from a male donor with ankylosing spondylitis or in good health (not recorded which). In DNA form, the CDR3 reads TGTGCCAGCACTTACGGGACTAGCGTCGATACGCAGTATTTT. Its translation: CASTYGTSVDTQYF.